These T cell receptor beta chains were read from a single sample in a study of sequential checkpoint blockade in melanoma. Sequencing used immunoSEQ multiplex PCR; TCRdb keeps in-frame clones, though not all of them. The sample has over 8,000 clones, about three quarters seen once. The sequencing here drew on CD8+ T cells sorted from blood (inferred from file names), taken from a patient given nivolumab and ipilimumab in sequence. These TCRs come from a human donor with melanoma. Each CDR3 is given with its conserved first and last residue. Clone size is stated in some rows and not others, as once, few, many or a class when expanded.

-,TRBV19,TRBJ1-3,CASSTRTARSGNTIYF
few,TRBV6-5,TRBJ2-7,CASSYYPRNEQYF
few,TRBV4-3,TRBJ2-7,CASSQVVASGGFYEQYF
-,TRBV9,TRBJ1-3,CASSAKGARGNTIYF
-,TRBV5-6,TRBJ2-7,CASRFGTGLAGGYEQYF
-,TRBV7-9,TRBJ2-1,CASSFGLAGGHNEQFF
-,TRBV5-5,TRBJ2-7,CATTTGTGRYEQYF
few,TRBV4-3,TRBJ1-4,CASSQGSGGLNEKLFF
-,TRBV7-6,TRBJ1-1,CASSLPTGLNTEAFF
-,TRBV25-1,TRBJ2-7,CASSGTGGEQYF
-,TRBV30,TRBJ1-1,CAWSVRWGETGTNTEAFF
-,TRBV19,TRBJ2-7,CASSIGQGAYEQYF
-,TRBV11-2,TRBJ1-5,CASSLGLDNQPQHF
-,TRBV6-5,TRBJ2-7,CASSYRQGGEQYF
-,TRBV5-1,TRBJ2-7,CASSLGDRSVEQYF
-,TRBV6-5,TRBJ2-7,CASSYPGTGSYEQYF
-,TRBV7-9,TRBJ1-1,CASRGLRTGVNTEAFF
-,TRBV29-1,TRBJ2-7,CSVEGGQTYEQYF
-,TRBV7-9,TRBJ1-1,CASSSGQGDTEAFF
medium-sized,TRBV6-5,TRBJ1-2,CASNNGGLDYTF
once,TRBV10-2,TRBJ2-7,CASSDGGAYEQYF
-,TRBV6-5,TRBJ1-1,CASSPDIGNTEAFF
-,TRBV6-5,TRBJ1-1,CASRSDRWNTEAFF
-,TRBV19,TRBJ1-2,CASTVELNYGYTF
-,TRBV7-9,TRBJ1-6,CASSFRGTNSPLHF
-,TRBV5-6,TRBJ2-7,CASSSLRTVTYEQYF
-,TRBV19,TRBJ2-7,CASSIDPGRVGEQYF
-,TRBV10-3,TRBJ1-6,CAISERQGQNSPLHF
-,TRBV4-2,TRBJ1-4,CASSQEIFPVQPPRGVREKLFF
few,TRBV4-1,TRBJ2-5,CASSQEQGAQETQYF
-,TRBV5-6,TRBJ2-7,CASSSRGPYEQYF
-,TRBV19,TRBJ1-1,CASTTGTGNTEAFF
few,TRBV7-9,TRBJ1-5,CASSDLVGVWGNQPQHF
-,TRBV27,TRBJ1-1,CASSLVRGTEAFF
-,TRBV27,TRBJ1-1,CASSPTRGNTEAFF
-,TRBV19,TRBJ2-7,CASTPRQGSYEQYF
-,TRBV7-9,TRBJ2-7,CASSPPLTGQSYEQYF
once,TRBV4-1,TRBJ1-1,CASSQEVRLTEAFF
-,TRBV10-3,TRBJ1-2,CASSLTTGTGTYGYTF